Included here is one TCR beta chain sequence, with context. One entry per CDR3 protein results from TCRdb running MiXCR on the RT-PCR reads. The sample includes about 680,000 distinct CDR3 sequences, 14% of them seen just once. Germline V gives CDR1 SGHVS, CDR2 FNYEAQ. The CDR3 is made up of 14 amino acids. With 4 bases removed from V and 6 bases from J, the gap between germline ends came to 16 bases. This receptor was identified in a female donor in good health, serving as a healthy control. The V call is TRBV7-6, the J call TRBJ2-7; D is ambiguous. Sequenced sample: memory CD4+ T cells from blood. The CDR3: CASSSQMAQSEQYF. In DNA form, the CDR3 reads TGTGCCAGCAGCTCCCAGATGGCCCAGTCCGAGCAGTACTTC. Filled out from reference TRBV7-6 and TRBJ2-7, the complete variable domain reads GAGVSQSPRYKVTKRGQDVALRCDPISGHVSLYWYRQALGQGPEFLTYFNYEAQQDKSGLPNDRFSAERPEGSISTLTIQRTEQRDSAMYRCASSSQMAQSEQYFGPGTRLTVT.